This passage covers 9 T cell receptor beta chains from one sample sequenced in a study of blood T cell repertoires in COVID-19. Assay used: immunoSEQ multiplex PCR; TCRdb lists only in-frame clones, some missing. The sample holds 130,000 to 150,000 clones, 82% seen once. Sequencing used peripheral blood. The receptors shown here come from a human donor with acute or convalescent COVID-19. The donor label of this sample is uncertain.

The V gene is TRBV6-2 or TRBV6-3, the J gene TRBJ1-5; 7 bases line up with TRBD1. Germline CDR1 is MNHEY and CDR2 is SVGEGT. V gave up 5 bases and J gave up 0 bases; unmatched junction bases: 10. The CDR3 contains 17 residues. The CDR3 loop is CASSTGVSVYSNQPQHF. CDR3 coding DNA: TGTGCCAGCAGTACAGGGGTATCAGTTTATAGCAATCAGCCCCAGCATTTT.

V usage is TRBV2 and J usage is TRBJ1-2; weak D call: TRBD1 (5 bases). The CDR3 runs 14 residues. V was clipped by 8 bases and J by 0 bases, with 13 bases between them. Germline loops: CDR1 SNHLY, CDR2 FYNNEI. This CDR3 is CASGGGPANYGYTF. CDR3 DNA: TGTGCCAGCGGGGGGGGACCCGCTAACTATGGCTACACCTTC. Complete variable domain (other parts from reference TRBV2 and TRBJ1-2): EPEVTQTPSHQVTQMGQEVILRCVPISNHLYFYWYRQILGQKVEFLVSFYNNEISEKSEIFDDQFSVERPDGSNFTLKIRSTKLEDSAMYFCASGGGPANYGYTFGSGTRLTVV.

The chain has TRBV7-2 and TRBJ1-3; D unclear. CDR3 length equals 14 residues. Germline V gives CDR1 SGHTA, CDR2 FQGNSA. Trimming stripped 1 base from V and 0 bases from J, with 4 bases between. CDR3 residues: CASSLEASGNTIYF. The DNA for the CDR3 is TGTGCCAGCAGCTTAGAAGCCTCTGGAAACACCATATATTTT.

The gene calls are TRBV9 and TRBJ1-2, with 10 nucleotides matching TRBD1. The CDR3 contains 15 residues. CDR1 SGDLS and CDR2 YYNGEE come from the germline V gene. V was clipped by 4 bases and J by 2 bases; unmatched bases: 5. CDR3 in amino acids: CASSPRTGGNYGYTF. Written as DNA, the CDR3 is TGTGCCAGCAGCCCTCGGACAGGGGGAAACTATGGCTACACCTTC.

J is TRBJ2-3 and V is TRBV3-1 (or the pseudogene TRBV3-2); 8 bases match TRBD2. Germline lookup yields CDR1 LGHDT and CDR2 YNNKEL (reference sequence). The CDR3 totals 15 residues. The V gene end was trimmed by 7 bases and the J gene end by 6 bases; junction bases not matched to a gene: 12. Written as DNA, the CDR3 is TGTGCCAGCATGGGGCAAAGGGGGACTAGGGATACGCAGTATTTT. Protein sequence: CASMGQRGTRDTQYF.

V usage is TRBV5-4 and J usage is TRBJ2-3; TRBD2 matches 11 bases. The V segment lost 4 bases and the J segment 8 bases; nucleotides outside the gene matches: 18. The germline V gene has CDR1 SGHNT and CDR2 YYREEE (reference sequence). This CDR3 spans 18 amino acids. As DNA, the CDR3 is TGTGCCAGCAGCCCCGGGCCCACTAGCGGGGGCCCCAAGGGTACGCAGTATTTT. Translating it yields CASSPGPTSGGPKGTQYF.

This sequence joins TRBV29-1 and TRBJ2-1, with 9 bases matching TRBD1. V shed 6 bases and J 4 bases; nucleotides not matched to a gene: 4. The CDR3 sequence is 13 residues long. Germline assignment: CDR1 SQVTM and CDR2 ANQGSEA. The CDR3 here is CSVRGTGYNEQFF. CDR3 bases: TGCAGCGTCCGCGGGACAGGGTACAATGAGCAGTTCTTC.

The genes are TRBV19 and TRBJ1-1; TRBD1 agrees at 8 bases. The CDR3 spans 16 residues. Trimming cost V 7 bases and J 0 bases; bases outside gene matches: 10. CDR1 and CDR2 from the germline V gene are LNHDA and SQIVND (reference sequence). CDR3 sequence reads: CASTQGQATVNTEAFF. The CDR3, as DNA: TGTGCCAGTACCCAGGGACAGGCCACCGTGAACACTGAAGCTTTCTTT.

This sequence joins TRBV27 and TRBJ2-1; D is unclear. The CDR3 sequence is 12 residues long. CDR1 is MNHEY, CDR2 SMNVEV, per germline (reference sequence). Trimming left V 4 bases short and J 7 bases short, with 8 bases between. The CDR3 sequence: CASSSEYNEQFF. The CDR3 nucleotides are TGTGCCAGCAGTTCGGAGTATAATGAGCAGTTCTTC.